The next 32 T cell receptor beta chains were all read from a single sample in a study of blood T cell repertoires in COVID-19. The table came from immunoSEQ multiplex PCR; TCRdb's copy has only in-frame clones and leaves some out. The data contain 100,000 to 110,000 clones, more than 65% of them seen just once; the ten biggest clones take up less than 35%. Sample: peripheral blood. These receptor sequences come from a man between 65 and 79 years old with active or convalescent COVID-19.

The chain combines TRBV21-1 with TRBJ1-2. TRBV21-1 is marked as a pseudogene. CDR3 size: 17 residues. CDR3 sequence reads: CANSKGGADQPPYGYTF. The CDR3 nucleotides read TGTGCCAACAGCAAAGGGGGAGCTGACCAGCCCCCCTATGGCTACACCTTC.

J is TRBJ1-5 and V is TRBV7-2; weak D call: TRBD1 (6 bases). This CDR3 is 15 amino acids long. Per the germline V gene, CDR1 is SGHTA and CDR2 is FQGNSA. V was pared by 5 bases and J by 2 bases, with 13 bases between. For the CDR3, the DNA is TGTGCCAGCAGCCGGTCGGGGGGCCGCAATCAGCCCCAGCATTTT. Encoded protein: CASSRSGGRNQPQHF.

This chain joins TRBV5-1 and TRBJ2-1; tentative D call: TRBD2 (5 bases). CDR3 length equals 15 residues. The germline V gene encodes CDR1 SGHRS and CDR2 YFSETQ. V was clipped by 0 bases and J by 4 bases, with 11 bases between them. CDR3 in DNA: TGCGCCAGCAGCTTGGACGGGATCGAATACAATGAGCAGTTCTTC. Amino acid sequence: CASSLDGIEYNEQFF.

The chain is built from TRBV5-6 and TRBJ1-1; 9 bases map to TRBD1. The CDR3 spans 16 residues. Trimming removed 0 bases from V and 4 bases from J; junction bases left unmatched: 7. The germline V gene has CDR1 SGHDT and CDR2 YYEEEE. CDR3 coding DNA: TGTGCCAGCAGCTTGGGAGGGACAGGGTTCGGCACTGAAGCTTTCTTT. Translating it yields CASSLGGTGFGTEAFF.

V is TRBV9 and J is TRBJ1-1; 7 bases map to TRBD1. With V trimmed by 0 bases and J by 3 bases, 5 bases remained unmatched. Germline CDR1 SGDLS, CDR2 YYNGEE. The CDR3 totals 15 residues. The CDR3 nucleotides are TGTGCCAGCAGCGTAGGAGTCAGGGGGGACACTGAAGCTTTCTTT. This codes for CASSVGVRGDTEAFF.

This clone was recorded a few times. The V gene is TRBV5-6, the J gene TRBJ1-1; 9 bases line up with TRBD1. J was trimmed by 3 bases and V by 0 bases; bases with no gene match: 3. The length of the CDR3 is 15 residues. Germline V gene data show CDR1 as SGHDT and CDR2 as YYEEEE. CDR3 coding DNA: TGTGCCAGCAGCTTGGGCCGGACAGGGGACACTGAAGCTTTCTTT. Its translation: CASSLGRTGDTEAFF. Combining the CDR3 with reference TRBV5-6 and TRBJ1-1 gives the whole variable domain DAGVTQSPTHLIKTRGQQVTLRCSPKSGHDTVSWYQQALGQGPQFIFQYYEEEERQRGNFPDRFSGHQFPNYSSELNVNALLLGDSALYLCASSLGRTGDTEAFFGQGTRLTVV.

This sequence joins TRBV5-1 and TRBJ1-2; D is possibly TRBD1 (6 bases). The CDR3 totals 15 residues. Germline CDR1 and CDR2: SGHRS and YFSETQ. V lost 3 bases, J lost 6 bases, and 18 bases lay in between. Here the CDR3 DNA reads TGCGCCAGCAGCTACCCTGTAGGGGGGGGCGATGGCTACACCTTC. Its translation is CASSYPVGGGDGYTF.

This clone was detected only a few times. This sequence joins TRBV6-2 or TRBV6-3 and TRBJ2-1; TRBD1 agrees at 9 bases. Germline CDR1 MNHEY, CDR2 SVGEGT. This CDR3 is 16 amino acids long. The V and J ends lost 1 base and 8 bases, in that order; junction bases with no gene match: 9. The DNA of the CDR3 is TGTGCCAGCAGTTACTACGGGGACAGGGCCGGCGATGAGCAGTTCTTC. Amino acid sequence: CASSYYGDRAGDEQFF.

The chain couples TRBV7-9 to TRBJ1-2, with a tentative D call TRBD1 (6 bases). From germline, CDR1 is SEHNR and CDR2 FQNEAQ (reference sequence). The ends were cut back, 1 base at V and 4 bases at J, with 10 bases in the middle. The CDR3 contains 14 residues. As DNA, the CDR3 is TGTGCCAGCAGCTTAGAACAGGGAATCTATGGCTACACCTTC. It translates to CASSLEQGIYGYTF.

The V and J genes are TRBV11-2 and TRBJ2-7; the match to TRBD2 covers 7 bases. The germline CDR1 and CDR2 sequences are SGHAT and FQNNGV. This CDR3 region has 15 residues. V dropped 3 bases and J dropped 7; count of bases not matched to a gene: 12. This chain's CDR3 is CASSFPRGRDREQYF. As DNA, the CDR3 is TGTGCCAGCAGCTTTCCCCGGGGGAGGGATAGGGAGCAGTACTTC.

The chain employs TRBV10-3 and TRBJ1-6; D remains ambiguous. The CDR3 runs 14 residues. The V and J ends lost 4 bases and 5 bases respectively, with 9 bases between them. Germline V gene lookup returns CDR1 ENHRY and CDR2 SYGVKD. CDR3 DNA: TGTGCCATCAGTGTGCCGGGTGATAATTCACCCCTCCACTTT. Encoded protein: CAISVPGDNSPLHF.

This clone has just one count. The chain is built from TRBV10-3 and TRBJ2-2, with a weak D call TRBD2 (6 bases). The germline V gene has CDR1 ENHRY and CDR2 SYGVKD. Trimming shortened V by 0 bases and J by 1 base, and 12 bases separated the two germline ends. The CDR3 consists of 17 residues. The CDR3 region has the DNA TGTGCCATCAGTGAGTCGGGGGGACGGGGGAACACCGGGGAGCTGTTTTTT. Protein sequence: CAISESGGRGNTGELFF.

V gene TRBV7-2 combines with J gene TRBJ1-5; the D is unclear. The CDR3 covers 17 residues. CDR1 and CDR2 (germline): SGHTA, FQGNSA. The V end lost 3 bases, the J end lost 4 bases, and 19 bases lay between the germline ends. CDR3 amino acids: CASSFTPEGPRNQPQHF. CDR3 DNA sequence: TGTGCCAGCAGCTTTACCCCCGAGGGTCCAAGGAATCAGCCCCAGCATTTT.

The rearrangement links TRBV24-1 to TRBJ2-4, with 7 bases matching TRBD1. Germline V lookup: CDR1 KGHDR, CDR2 SFDVKD. This CDR3 is built from 14 residues. V dropped 3 bases and J dropped 5; count of bases not matched to a gene: 3. CDR3 DNA: TGTGCCACCAGTGATGTGGGACAGCAAAACATTCAGTACTTC. Amino acids: CATSDVGQQNIQYF.

This chain links TRBV6-2 or TRBV6-3 with TRBJ1-5; 8 nucleotides agree with TRBD1. There are 15 residues in the CDR3. The V segment lost 2 bases and the J segment 5 bases; nucleotides outside the gene matches: 5. CDR1 and CDR2 (germline): MNHEY, SVGEGT. CDR3 bases: TGTGCCAGCAGTTACCGTCCCAGGGGGCATCAGCCCCAGCATTTT. Translated, it gives CASSYRPRGHQPQHF.

This chain joins TRBV27 and TRBJ1-1, with TRBD1 matching over 9 bases. Germline-derived CDR1 and CDR2 are MNHEY and SMNVEV (reference sequence). This CDR3 is 15 amino acids long. Trimming cost V 4 bases and J 4 bases; bases outside gene matches: 7. CDR3 amino acids: CASSSRTGVFTEAFF. The CDR3 DNA is TGTGCCAGCAGTTCCCGGACAGGGGTGTTCACTGAAGCTTTCTTT.

The chain carries TRBV28 and TRBJ2-1; D might be TRBD1 (5 bases). Per the germline V gene, CDR1 is MDHEN and CDR2 is SYDVKM. V lost 4 bases and J 0 bases, leaving 16 bases between the germline ends. This CDR3 has 17 residues. The CDR3, as DNA: TGTGCCAGCAGTTCCCCTTCGACAGCCAGCTCCTACAATGAGCAGTTCTTC. Protein sequence: CASSSPSTASSYNEQFF.

The gene calls are TRBV18 and TRBJ2-5; D ambiguous. Germline V gene sequence: CDR1 KGHSH, CDR2 LQKENI. Trimming cost V 6 bases and J 5 bases, with 10 bases left between them. This CDR3 region has 12 residues. As DNA, the CDR3 is TGTGCCAGCTCCGGTGGTCGTGAGACCCAGTACTTC. Translated, it gives CASSGGRETQYF.

This chain uses TRBV7-2 with TRBJ1-1, with D perhaps matching TRBD1 (5 bases). There are 15 residues in the CDR3. Germline assignment: CDR1 SGHTA and CDR2 FQGNSA. Trimming pared 1 base from V and 5 bases from J, leaving 14 bases between. The DNA for the CDR3 is TGTGCCAGCAGCTTAGACCCGGCCGGGGGGACTGAAGCTTTCTTT. Encoded protein: CASSLDPAGGTEAFF.

A note on this clone: This sample includes further DNA sequences coding for the same CDR3. The rearrangement links TRBV9 to TRBJ2-1; perhaps TRBD2 as D (5 bases). Between the trimmed V and J ends, which lost 2 bases and 1 base, there was a span of 7 bases. Germline V gene lookup returns CDR1 SGDLS and CDR2 YYNGEE. The CDR3 contains 14 residues. CDR3 nucleotides: TGTGCCAGCAGCGTCGGAGGTTCCTACAATGAGCAGTTCTTC. Its protein product is CASSVGGSYNEQFF.

The rearrangement joins TRBV28 to TRBJ1-6; weak D call: TRBD1 (5 bases). From germline, CDR1 is MDHEN and CDR2 SYDVKM. The V gene lost 6 bases and the J gene lost 13 bases, with 13 bases spanning the gap. The CDR3 contains 12 residues. The DNA of the CDR3 is TGTGCCAGCAGCCATACGGACATCCCCCTCCACTTT. Protein sequence: CASSHTDIPLHF.

This chain joins TRBV9 and TRBJ2-3; no clear D. The CDR3 spans 14 residues. V lost 4 bases, J lost 3 bases, and 12 bases lay in between. From germline, CDR1 is SGDLS and CDR2 YYNGEE. The CDR3 sequence is CASSPLSVTDTQYF. CDR3 nucleotide sequence: TGTGCCAGCAGCCCGCTCTCAGTTACAGATACGCAGTATTTT.

CDR3 DNA: TGTGCCAGCACCCGAGGAGACATTCAGTACTTC. The encoded protein is CASTRGDIQYF. The chain couples TRBV11-2 to TRBJ2-4; D is unresolved. CDR1 is SGHAT, CDR2 FQNNGV, per germline. V dropped 7 bases and J dropped 8 bases, with 9 bases sitting between them. The CDR3 is 11 residues long.

The chain recombines TRBV6-2 or TRBV6-3 with TRBJ2-6; the match to TRBD1 covers 7 bases. Losses at the gene ends were 1 base for V and 0 bases for J; bases not matched to a gene: 3. Germline V CDR1 and CDR2: MNHEY, SVGEGT. CDR3 length: 17 amino acids. The CDR3, as DNA: TGTGCCAGCAGTTACTGGGACAGACTCTCTGGGGCCAACGTCCTGACTTTC. As protein: CASSYWDRLSGANVLTF.

The chain uses TRBV10-3 and TRBJ2-3, with 10 bases matching TRBD2. The V gene end was trimmed by 9 bases and the J gene end by 7 bases; junction bases not matched to a gene: 4. This CDR3 region has 12 residues. Germline V gene sequence: CDR1 ENHRY, CDR2 SYGVKD. The CDR3 bases are TGTGCCATATCACTAGCGGGGAATACGCAGTATTTT. Protein: CAISLAGNTQYF.

The DNA of the CDR3 is TGTGCCAGCAGCCCTGCGGGGGAGAACACTGAAGCTTTCTTT. Its protein product is CASSPAGENTEAFF. V usage is TRBV5-6 and J usage is TRBJ1-1; weak D call: TRBD1 (5 bases). CDR1 SGHDT and CDR2 YYEEEE come from the germline V gene. The ends were cut back, 4 bases at V and 1 base at J, with 11 bases in the middle. The CDR3 length is 14 residues.

The gene calls are TRBV4-3 and TRBJ1-3; the D gene is possibly TRBD1 (5 bases). The V end was cut by 4 bases, the J end by 0 bases, with 10 bases between. The CDR3 consists of 15 residues. Germline CDR1 LGHNA, CDR2 YSLEER. Here the CDR3 reads CASSRQGNSGNTIYF. The CDR3 DNA reads TGCGCCAGCAGCCGTCAGGGAAACTCTGGAAACACCATATATTTT.

The chain is built from TRBV18 and TRBJ2-5, with 8 bases aligning to TRBD1. This CDR3 contains 14 residues. V was clipped by 4 bases and J by 5 bases; unmatched bases: 6. From germline, CDR1 is KGHSH and CDR2 LQKENI. CDR3 sequence: CASSQTGVRETQYF. The CDR3 DNA reads as TGTGCCAGCTCACAGACAGGGGTCCGGGAGACCCAGTACTTC.

The chain links TRBV5-5 to TRBJ2-7; maybe TRBD2 (6 bases). V was shortened by 4 bases and J by 3 bases, with 14 bases between the two germline ends. The CDR3 loop spans 14 amino acids. The germline CDR1 and CDR2 sequences are SGHKS and YYEKEE (reference sequence). The CDR3, as DNA: TGTGCCAGCAGCGTGGGACTCGAAGTCTACGAGCAGTACTTC. Protein: CASSVGLEVYEQYF.

This clone was recorded a few times. The gene calls are TRBV3-1 (or the pseudogene TRBV3-2) and TRBJ2-5, with 9 nucleotides matching TRBD2. This CDR3 is built from 14 residues. V shed 4 bases, J shed 2 bases, and the junction held 2 bases outside the gene matches. Germline assignment: CDR1 LGHDT and CDR2 YNNKEL (reference sequence). The CDR3 DNA reads TGTGCCAGCAGCCTAGCGGGGGAGCAAGAGACCCAGTACTTC. This encodes CASSLAGEQETQYF.

The chain combines TRBV30 with TRBJ2-7; weak D call: TRBD2 (6 bases). Trimming shortened V by 5 bases and J by 6 bases, and 23 bases separated the two germline ends. Germline V gene data show CDR1 as GTSNPN and CDR2 as SVGIG (reference sequence). CDR3 length equals 15 residues. CDR3 in amino acids: CAWGLYGTLGGEQYF. The CDR3 region has the DNA TGTGCCTGGGGCTTGTACGGGACCCTCGGGGGCGAGCAGTACTTC.

This clone appeared a single time. The CDR3 DNA follows: TGTGCCAGCAGCTCCCCCTACCGGGCAGATACGCAGTATTTT. This encodes CASSSPYRADTQYF. This sequence joins TRBV5-6 and TRBJ2-3; D is ambiguous. CDR1 SGHDT and CDR2 YYEEEE come from the germline V gene. V lost 3 bases and J 4 bases, leaving 12 bases between the germline ends. The CDR3 is 14 residues long.